Given below is one T cell receptor (beta chain) in context. The data originate from a study of early T cells in non-severe SARS-CoV-2 infection. TCRdb reanalysed the 5' RACE reads using MiXCR and keeps one entry per CDR3 protein. In the table there are tens of thousands of distinct CDR3 sequences, 7.9% of which are singletons. The V gene end was trimmed by 1 base and the J gene end by 8 bases; junction bases not matched to a gene: 7. There are 14 residues in the CDR3. Germline CDR1 reads KGHSH; CDR2 reads LQKENI. The chain links TRBV18 to TRBJ1-2, with 7 bases fitting TRBD1. Sequencing used whole blood, obtained at baseline. This receptor was taken from an adult who was a healthcare worker with PCR-confirmed SARS-CoV-2 infection or an uninfected control (not recorded which). The CDR3 region is CASSPLTGDGGYTF. Here the CDR3 DNA reads TGTGCCAGCTCACCACTTACAGGGGATGGCGGCTACACCTTC.